This T cell receptor (beta chain) derives from a study of shared clonotypes between healthy human individuals. J gave up 5 bases and V 5 bases, and 9 bases lay outside the gene matches. There are 14 residues in the CDR3. Germline lookup yields CDR1 PRHDT and CDR2 FYEKMQ (reference sequence). Findings and caveats of the study: Blood was the sole source, and tissue repertoires probably differ.

The method was immunoSEQ multiplex PCR; TCRdb's version includes in-frame clones alone and lacks a portion of them. The sample carries 2.3 million or so clones, about 92% recorded once. This clone was seen once. The target antigen is unknown. This TCR was sampled from a man younger than 35 in good health. Some clones in this sample may be carry-over from other donors' samples. This rearrangement joins TRBV13 to TRBJ2-7; 7 bases fit TRBD1. The sequenced sample consisted of naive CD4+ T cells from PBMCs. As for subset: CD45RA+ positively selected. CDR3 nucleotides: TGTGCCAGCAGCCCGCCCGGGACAGCTGACGAGCAGTACTTC. This sequence encodes CASSPPGTADEQYF.